This record concerns one TCR beta chain sequence. Combining a sample-barcoded 5' primer with a J-beta primer mix, a second PCR ran for roughly 6 to 12 cycles. TCRdb re-called the 5' RACE reads through MiXCR, storing one row per CDR3 protein. The repertoire includes some 890,000 distinct CDR3 sequences, around 29% of them detected once, and around 9.6% sits in the top ten. The data derive from a study of blood T cells in healthy people across ages. Healthy Caucasians from Russia aged roughly 6 to 90 served as donors. Trimming cost V 4 bases and J 3 bases, with 12 bases left between them. The CDR3 consists of 14 residues. Germline-derived CDR1 and CDR2 are SGHVS and FNYEAQ. Separately, the same data were catalogued under a study of T cells of mothers and their children. From that paper: Each mother gave over 8 million TCR beta CDR3 reads; each child, a few million.

The chain combines TRBV7-6 with TRBJ2-5, with D possibly matching TRBD1 (6 bases). What was sequenced was blood. The sequence was collected from a woman aged 40 to 55 in good health. CDR3: CASSSGTSKETQYF. As DNA, the CDR3 is TGTGCCAGCAGCTCCGGGACATCTAAAGAGACCCAGTACTTC.